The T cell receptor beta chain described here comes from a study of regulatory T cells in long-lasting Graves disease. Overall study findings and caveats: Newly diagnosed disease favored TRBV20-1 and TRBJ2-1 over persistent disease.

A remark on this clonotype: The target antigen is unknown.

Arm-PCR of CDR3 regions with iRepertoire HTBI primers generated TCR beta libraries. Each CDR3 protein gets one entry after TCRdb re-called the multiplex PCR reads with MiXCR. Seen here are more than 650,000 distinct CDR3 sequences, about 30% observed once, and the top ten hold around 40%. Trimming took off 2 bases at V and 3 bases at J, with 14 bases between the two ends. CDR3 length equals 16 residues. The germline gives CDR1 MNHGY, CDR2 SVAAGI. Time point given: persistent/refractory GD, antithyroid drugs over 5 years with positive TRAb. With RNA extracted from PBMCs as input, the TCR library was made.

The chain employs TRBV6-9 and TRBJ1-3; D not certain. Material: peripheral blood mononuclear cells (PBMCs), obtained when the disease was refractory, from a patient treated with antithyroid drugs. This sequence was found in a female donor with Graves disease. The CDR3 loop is CASSYLPRVDGNTIYF. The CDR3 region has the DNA TGTGCCAGCAGTTATCTCCCGAGGGTGGATGGAAACACCATATATTTT.